This TCR beta chain was sequenced for a study of cytomegalovirus exposure and HLA in healthy donors. The length of the CDR3 is 15 residues. Germline V gives CDR1 KGHSH, CDR2 LQKENI. V dropped 4 bases and J dropped 3; count of bases not matched to a gene: 4. The study's findings and limits: Presence/absence results assume similar sequencing depth per donor, which may not hold. TCR beta chain V- and J-gene trimming was linked, in a later analysis, to a missense variant in DCLRE1C. The study listed 164 cytomegalovirus-associated TCR beta chains. In a later analysis, an Asian-associated ancestry cluster reportedly showed fewer N-insertions than the roughly 700-donor mean.

On this clone: Its antigen remains unknown.

The study ran its PCR with 60 Vbeta and 13 Jbeta primers. TCRdb's table, derived via immunoSEQ multiplex PCR, lists solely in-frame clones and lacks some. The listing records over 200,000 clones. The receptor was isolated from a woman in her twenties or thirties in good health and CMV-seropositive. V usage is TRBV18 and J usage is TRBJ1-2; 11 nucleotides match TRBD1. Input material: PBMCs. CDR3 sequence (DNA): TGTGCCAGCTCACTCGGACAGGGGGCTTACTATGGCTACACCTTC. Translating gives CASSLGQGAYYGYTF.